This TCR beta chain was sequenced during a study of regulatory T cells in long-lasting Graves disease. Documented time point: newly diagnosed GD, antithyroid drugs for less than 3 months. Scientists built the TCR library using RNA that was extracted from PBMCs. Library construction for TCR beta used iRepertoire HTBI primers and Arm-PCR of CDR3 regions. Authors' data handling: Sample data revealed approximately 60 TRBV and over 12 TRBJ segments. TCRdb redid the calling of the multiplex PCR reads with MiXCR, one entry per CDR3 protein. The authors' filters were not applied to this entry. The table has some 220,000 distinct CDR3 sequences, approximately 18% seen once. This clonotype was counted between two and nine times. Its target is unknown. Trimming stripped 0 bases from V and 5 bases from J, with 10 bases between. The CDR3 consists of 14 residues. Per germline, CDR1 SGHDN and CDR2 FVKESK. The study, taken as a whole, reports: The study found lower TCR diversity in persistent Graves' patients than in newly diagnosed ones.

The sample also formed part of further work on T cells in Graves' hyperthyroidism and ophthalmopathy.

Specimen: peripheral blood mononuclear cells (PBMCs), collected at new diagnosis, from a patient treated with antithyroid drugs. This TCR came from a young woman with Graves disease. J is TRBJ2-5 and V is TRBV14, with D maybe TRBD2 (6 bases). As DNA, the CDR3 is TGTGCCAGCAGCCAAGATCGGGGGTTCGAGACCCAGTACTTC. It specifies CASSQDRGFETQYF.